This passage covers 23 T cell receptor beta chains from one sample sequenced in a study of OX40 agonist ivuxolimab in advanced cancers. Method: immunoSEQ multiplex PCR; TCRdb's copy keeps in-frame clones and lacks some. The repertoire holds about 54,000 clones, with just under 85% as singletons. Sequences were derived from CD4+ or CD8+ T cells sorted from blood, sampled in a trial of the OX40 agonist ivuxolimab. The receptor set was obtained from an adult with an advanced solid tumor such as melanoma, head and neck, liver or kidney cancer.

The V gene is TRBV20-1, the J gene TRBJ1-2; 7 positions match TRBD1. The CDR3 runs to 11 residues. Germline V lookup: CDR1 DFQATT, CDR2 SNEGSKA (reference sequence). The CDR3: CSSRRGDGYTF. CDR3 coding DNA: TGCAGCTCACGCAGGGGGGATGGCTACACCTTC.

This rearrangement joins TRBV28 to TRBJ1-4, with D possibly TRBD1 on 5 matching bases. Germline CDR1 MDHEN, CDR2 SYDVKM. V lost 6 bases to trimming and J lost 1 base, with 9 bases between them. The CDR3 has 14 residues. CDR3 residues: CASSRAETNEKLFF. The CDR3, as DNA: TGTGCCAGCAGCAGGGCGGAAACTAATGAAAAACTGTTTTTT.

The chain is built from TRBV5-1 and TRBJ2-5; D possibly corresponds to TRBD1 (7 bases). There are 14 residues in the CDR3. Trimming stripped 3 bases from V and 3 bases from J, with 12 bases between. From germline, CDR1 is SGHRS and CDR2 YFSETQ. This CDR3 is CASSWGDREETQYF. Here the CDR3 DNA reads TGCGCCAGCAGCTGGGGGGACAGAGAAGAGACCCAGTACTTC.

J is TRBJ2-1 and V is TRBV28; TRBD2 matches 10 bases. The CDR3 runs to 15 residues. Looked up from germline, CDR1 is MDHEN and CDR2 is SYDVKM. The V and J ends lost 6 bases and 6 bases, in that order; junction bases with no gene match: 8. CDR3 amino acids: CASSRLAGTVNEQFF. CDR3 DNA sequence: TGTGCCAGCAGCCGACTAGCGGGCACGGTCAATGAGCAGTTCTTC.

This chain connects TRBV9 to TRBJ1-1, with a possible D match to TRBD1 (5 bases). This CDR3 is 18 amino acids long. Germline V CDR1 and CDR2: SGDLS, YYNGEE. Between the trimmed V and J ends, which lost 4 bases and 4 bases, there was a span of 26 bases. CDR3 amino acids: CASSPEGRGYSHGTEAFF. In DNA, the CDR3 is TGTGCCAGCAGCCCGGAGGGGCGGGGTTACTCCCACGGCACTGAAGCTTTCTTT.

The V gene is TRBV6-1, the J gene TRBJ2-7; maybe TRBD1 (5 bases). Trimming removed 8 bases from V and 12 bases from J, with 23 bases in between. The CDR3 loop spans 13 amino acids. Germline-derived CDR1 and CDR2 are MNHNS and SASEGT. CDR3 sequence: CASGGQPAPEWYF. The CDR3 DNA follows: TGTGCCAGCGGCGGACAACCCGCGCCGGAGTGGTACTTC.

This sequence joins TRBV9 and TRBJ2-7, with D possibly being TRBD1 (5 bases). V was pared by 0 bases and J by 4 bases, with 11 bases between. CDR1 is SGDLS, CDR2 YYNGEE, per germline. The CDR3 totals 14 residues. CDR3 region: CASSVGTIQYEQYF. CDR3 coding DNA: TGTGCCAGCAGCGTAGGGACAATACAATACGAGCAGTACTTC.

This rearrangement joins TRBV28 to TRBJ2-1; D not certain. CDR3 length: 14 residues. The ends were cut back, 5 bases at V and 9 bases at J, with 17 bases in the middle. CDR1 is MDHEN and CDR2 is SYDVKM in the germline V gene. The CDR3 DNA reads TGTGCCAGCAGTCGGCCGAGGTTGGGCGGTGAGCAGTTCTTC. Translating gives CASSRPRLGGEQFF.

This clone qualifies as medium-sized. The chain employs TRBV29-1 and TRBJ1-1; TRBD1 matches 7 bases. The CDR3 loop spans 14 amino acids. V gave up 2 bases and J gave up 0 bases; unmatched junction bases: 3. CDR1 and CDR2 (germline): SQVTM, ANQGSEA. In DNA, the CDR3 is TGCAGCGTTGAACAGGGGGAGATGAACACTGAAGCTTTCTTT. It specifies CSVEQGEMNTEAFF.

This chain's CDR3 is CASSDGTSGSRDEQFF. In DNA form, the CDR3 reads TGTGCCAGCAGCGATGGGACTAGCGGGAGTCGGGATGAGCAGTTCTTC. The chain combines TRBV7-9 with TRBJ2-1, with 14 bases identical to TRBD2. V lost 5 bases to trimming and J lost 8 bases; unmatched junction nucleotides: 8. CDR3 length: 16 residues. Germline V gene data show CDR1 as SEHNR and CDR2 as FQNEAQ (reference sequence). The whole variable domain, remainder taken from reference TRBV7-9 and TRBJ2-1, is DTGVSQNPRHKITKRGQNVTFRCDPISEHNRLYWYRQTLGQGPEFLTYFQNEAQLEKSRLLSDRFSAERPKGSFSTLEIQRTEQGDSAMYLCASSDGTSGSRDEQFFGPGTRLTVL.

This clone was detected once. The V and J genes are TRBV6-1 and TRBJ2-3; D unresolved. V was clipped by 2 bases and J by 5 bases, with 5 bases between them. This CDR3 has 12 amino acids. From germline, CDR1 is MNHNS and CDR2 SASEGT. As DNA, the CDR3 is TGTGCCAGCAGTGAAAGAGGAGATACGCAGTATTTT. Translating gives CASSERGDTQYF.

The J gene is TRBJ2-3, the V gene TRBV2; 7 nucleotides line up with TRBD2. The junction had 8 bases not matched to a gene; V was cut back by 6 bases and J by 2 bases. Germline values: CDR1 SNHLY, CDR2 FYNNEI. The CDR3 length is 15 residues. As DNA, the CDR3 is TGTGCCAGCAGGCGGGAGTTAGAGCCCACAGATACGCAGTATTTT. Translation: CASRRELEPTDTQYF.

This rearrangement joins TRBV7-3 to TRBJ2-3, with 9 bases matching TRBD1. The CDR3 runs to 16 residues. V was pared by 1 base and J by 6 bases, with 8 bases of the junction left unmatched. The germline gives CDR1 SGHTA, CDR2 FQGTGA. CDR3 protein: CASSLRGTGQGDTQYF. In DNA form, the CDR3 reads TGTGCCAGCAGCTTAAGGGGTACTGGACAGGGGGATACGCAGTATTTT.

The gene calls are TRBV7-2 and TRBJ2-1, with TRBD1 identical over 9 bases. The trim removed 4 bases at V and 3 bases at J, leaving 10 bases unmatched. Germline CDR1 is SGHTA and CDR2 is FQGNSA. The CDR3 consists of 17 residues. CDR3 loop: CASSSYRGLKFYNEQFF. The CDR3 region has the DNA TGTGCCAGCAGCTCCTACAGGGGGCTTAAATTCTACAATGAGCAGTTCTTC. The full variable domain, with the rest looked up from reference TRBV7-2 and TRBJ2-1, is GAGVSQSPSNKVTEKGKDVELRCDPISGHTALYWYRQSLGQGLEFLIYFQGNSAPDKSGLPSDRFSAERTGGSVSTLTIQRTQQEDSAVYLCASSSYRGLKFYNEQFFGPGTRLTVL.

The genes are TRBV14 and TRBJ2-7, with D hard to call. The germline CDR1 and CDR2 sequences are SGHDN and FVKESK. V lost 4 bases, J lost 1 base, and 8 bases lay in between. This CDR3 has 13 residues. CDR3 in DNA: TGTGCCAGCAGCCGCAGTAGATCCTACGAGCAGTACTTC. Translating it yields CASSRSRSYEQYF.

The chain links TRBV11-2 to TRBJ1-2; 7 nucleotides agree with TRBD1. The germline V gene has CDR1 SGHAT and CDR2 FQNNGV. V shed 1 base and J 8 bases; nucleotides not matched to a gene: 7. The CDR3 consists of 14 residues. The CDR3 protein is CASSLGGQERGYTF. CDR3 in DNA: TGTGCCAGCAGCTTAGGCGGACAGGAACGAGGCTACACCTTC.

This chain joins TRBV28 and TRBJ2-1; weak D call: TRBD1 (5 bases). This CDR3 has 16 amino acids. The V end was cut by 8 bases, the J end by 0 bases, with 17 bases between. CDR1 and CDR2 (germline): MDHEN, SYDVKM. CDR3 region: CASSRWGLSSYNEQFF. The CDR3 DNA sequence: TGTGCCAGCTCACGATGGGGCCTGAGCTCCTACAATGAGCAGTTCTTC.

V and J are TRBV7-2 and TRBJ2-7; TRBD1 aligns across 10 bases. The CDR3 covers 16 residues. V lost 6 bases and J lost 4; bases outside the gene matches: 12. Germline values: CDR1 SGHTA, CDR2 FQGNSA. CDR3 in DNA: TGTGCCAGCAGTCAATCCACCGGGACAGGGGCATACGAGCAGTACTTC. It codes for CASSQSTGTGAYEQYF.

The chain couples TRBV11-2 to TRBJ2-3, with TRBD2 matching 7 bases. The germline V gene encodes CDR1 SGHAT and CDR2 FQNNGV. After removal of 3 bases from V and 2 bases from J, the junction contained 5 bases not matched to a gene. The CDR3 runs to 15 residues. CDR3 DNA: TGTGCCAGCAGCTTCGAGCGGGGCCACACAGATACGCAGTATTTT. This gives the protein CASSFERGHTDTQYF.

This chain joins TRBV5-1 and TRBJ1-2; D call uncertain. V dropped 4 bases and J dropped 4 bases, with 14 bases sitting between them. CDR3 size: 14 residues. Looked up from germline, CDR1 is SGHRS and CDR2 is YFSETQ. As DNA, the CDR3 is TGCGCCAGCAGCGATGACGGTTTACCCTATGGCTACACCTTC. It is translated as CASSDDGLPYGYTF.

This chain links TRBV28 with TRBJ2-7; 9 nucleotides line up with TRBD1. The CDR3 has 15 amino acids. The germline V gene has CDR1 MDHEN and CDR2 SYDVKM. The J segment lost 1 base and the V segment lost 2 bases, leaving 3 bases of the junction unmatched. The CDR3 spells CASSLEGQGSYEQYF. CDR3 bases: TGTGCCAGCAGTTTAGAGGGACAGGGTTCCTACGAGCAGTACTTC.

The chain employs TRBV14 and TRBJ2-7; D possibly corresponds to TRBD2 (5 bases). The CDR3 loop spans 16 amino acids. CDR1 is SGHDN and CDR2 is FVKESK in the germline V gene. Trimming took off 3 bases at V and 3 bases at J, with 18 bases between the two ends. The chain's CDR3 is CASSQRTGKRNYEQYF. Here the CDR3 DNA reads TGTGCCAGCAGCCAGAGGACGGGGAAAAGAAACTACGAGCAGTACTTC.

The chain has TRBV28 and TRBJ2-5; 13 bases are a match to TRBD2. The V segment lost 4 bases and the J segment 5 bases; nucleotides outside the gene matches: 4. CDR1 and CDR2 from the germline V gene are MDHEN and SYDVKM. This CDR3 contains 15 residues. In DNA, the CDR3 is TGTGCCAGCAGTTCCCGACTAGCGGGAGGTGAGACCCAGTACTTC. It yields the protein CASSSRLAGGETQYF.